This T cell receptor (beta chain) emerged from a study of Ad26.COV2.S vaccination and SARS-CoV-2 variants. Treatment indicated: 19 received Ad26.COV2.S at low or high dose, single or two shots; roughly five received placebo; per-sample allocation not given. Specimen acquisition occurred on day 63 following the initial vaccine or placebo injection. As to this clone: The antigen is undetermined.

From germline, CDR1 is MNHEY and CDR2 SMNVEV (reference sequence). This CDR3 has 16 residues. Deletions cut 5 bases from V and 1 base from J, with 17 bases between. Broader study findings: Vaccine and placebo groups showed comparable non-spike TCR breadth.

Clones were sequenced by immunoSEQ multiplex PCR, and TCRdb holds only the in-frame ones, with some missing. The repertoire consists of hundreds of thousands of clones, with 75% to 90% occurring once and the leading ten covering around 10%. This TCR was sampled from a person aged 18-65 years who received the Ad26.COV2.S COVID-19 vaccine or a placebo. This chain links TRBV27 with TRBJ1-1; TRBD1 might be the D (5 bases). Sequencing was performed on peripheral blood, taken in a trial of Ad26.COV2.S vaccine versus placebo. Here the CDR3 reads CASSQMPGRSNTEAFF. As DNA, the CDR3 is TGTGCCAGCAGTCAAATGCCGGGACGGTCGAACACTGAAGCTTTCTTT.